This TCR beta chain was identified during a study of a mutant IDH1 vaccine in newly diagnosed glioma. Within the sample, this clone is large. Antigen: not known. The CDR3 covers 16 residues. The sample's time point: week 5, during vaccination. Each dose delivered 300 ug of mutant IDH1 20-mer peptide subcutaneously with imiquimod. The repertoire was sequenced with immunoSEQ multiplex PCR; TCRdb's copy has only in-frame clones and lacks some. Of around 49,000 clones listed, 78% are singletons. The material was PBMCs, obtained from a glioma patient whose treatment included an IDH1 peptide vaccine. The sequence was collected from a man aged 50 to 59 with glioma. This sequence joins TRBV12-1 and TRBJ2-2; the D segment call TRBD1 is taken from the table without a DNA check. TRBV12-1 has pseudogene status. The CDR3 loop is CASSLKTAPDTGELFF. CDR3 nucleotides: TGTGCCAGCAGCCTCAAGACAGCCCCAGACACCGGGGAGCTGTTTTTT.